This T cell receptor beta chain is drawn from a study of cytomegalovirus exposure and HLA in healthy donors (dated by TCRdb to about 2017). In the study overall: According to an earlier analysis of a few hundred of the donors, 150 million to 200 million T cells yielded roughly 110 million unique TCR beta sequences and 276 Gb of sequence data. The study profiled the T cell repertoires of approximately 700 subjects by immunosequencing and related them to cytomegalovirus serostatus. Donor age, sex, ethnicity and CMV serostatus were collected together with the repertoire data. The number of typed donors differed by locus: about 620-640 for A, B, C, DRB1 and DQB1; 500 to 550 for DQA1; 606 for DPA1; and some 430 for DPB1. HLA typing covered class I and class II loci at four-digit resolution. Along with the roughly 670-subject first cohort, a separate validation cohort of over a hundred different subjects was used. Five DR-DQ haplotypes were treated as single units for association and clustering because of strong linkage in the cohort. Every discovery cohort repertoire had been produced on one sequencing platform. Of the roughly 400 genotyped donors, 65% to 90% were placed in the genetic ancestry cluster associated with self-reported Caucasian donors. A later analysis re-examined previously published TCR beta repertoires from roughly 720 donors and added high-resolution HLA genotyping to investigate patterns of TCR occurrence. The study combined high-throughput TCR immunosequencing, statistical association of individual TCRs with disease status, and machine learning to predict cytomegalovirus infection status. A later genetic analysis took genome-wide SNP genotypes for about 55% of the roughly 700 donors and used that subset as a discovery cohort. Among under 450 genotyped donors of the cohort, an average of around 240,000 unique TCR beta nucleotide sequences were sequenced per donor, approximately 20% of them non-productive. The aim of the study was to test whether cataloging public T cell receptors could identify signatures of past pathogen exposure. An early release covering roughly 580 HLA-typed donors comprised about 310 gigabases of sequencing data and around 86 million unique TCR sequences. The later analysis used no new phenotypic data to find candidate immune exposures, relying instead on TCR beta sequences and their occurrence across donors. An earlier analysis of about 600 of the donors used high-throughput TCR beta sequencing to judge whether each TCR beta V gene segment behaved as functional or pseudogenic. General study outcomes and caveats: Because HLA typing was missing for some donors at each locus, association tests included only the typed subset. Broadly in line with IMGT annotations, most TCR beta V segments showed up in productive rearrangements about 90% or about 30% of the time in an earlier analysis of about 500 of the donors. A further reported finding was that TCR beta sequences accurately predicted the HLA-A and HLA-B alleles for most subjects in the first cohort. Specific HLA alleles were associated with some 15,000 TCR beta sequences at a false discovery rate of 0.05 in a later analysis. Assigning TCR associations to individual alleles was difficult when HLA alleles, especially DR and DQ, strongly co-occurred. The 87-base-pair reads could not distinguish some IMGT-functional V segments, including TRBV6-2 and TRBV6-3, so those segments were excluded. The only immune exposure information available for the cohort was CMV serostatus. A later genetic analysis associated a missense DCLRE1C variant with V-gene and J-gene trimming of TCR beta chains, and an independent cohort replicated the association. In a later analysis, TCR association rates were found to vary across HLA loci, with the most associated TCRs seen for DRB1 alleles and the fewest for HLA-C alleles. According to a later analysis, most CMV-associated TCR beta chains appeared to be HLA-restricted, and the HLA associations seemed to be driven largely by CMV exposure. A few of the identified cytomegalovirus-associated TCR beta chains were confirmed in vitro to be specific for cytomegalovirus antigens. Correlated functional status among segregating V segments might be attributable to linkage disequilibrium, but an unknown experimental factor could not be ruled out. A cluster of highly shared sequence variants was judged likely to represent a technical artifact of the sequencing pipeline. In a later genetic analysis, fewer N-insertions in productive TCRs were reported among donors in an Asian-associated ancestry cluster than the roughly 640-donor mean. The authors suggested that the approach could potentially be extended to other disease states and immunological phenotypes. Because counts were too low, seventeen rarely observed V segments, including chromosome 9 orphons, were excluded from the earlier analysis of 500 to 700 of the donors. In the study, around 160 TCR beta chains were listed as associated with cytomegalovirus. Most TCR sequences were seen in very few donors, while some public TCRs were found in many individuals. In both the original and validation cohorts, the classifier was reported to diagnose cytomegalovirus status with high specificity and sensitivity. Only TCR beta chains were sequenced in this cohort, and the absence of alpha or paired-chain data limited detectable features. In a later analysis, HLA-associated TCR beta chains showed more clonal expansion and lower generation probabilities than non-associated chains that were equally common. According to a later analysis, parvovirus B19, influenza, CMV and Epstein-Barr virus appeared linked to several top co-occurrence clusters. Presence/absence analyses assumed roughly uniform sequencing depth across donors, an assumption that may not hold.

Deletion took 10 bases off V and 2 bases off J, with a span of 17 bases between the germline ends. The CDR3 measures 14 amino acids from cysteine to phenylalanine. The CDR3 DNA has 42 bases and is translated from base 1. The germline V gene (reference sequence) provides CDR1 MNHEY and CDR2 SMNVEV. As concerns this clone: Its antigen is not yet known.

Receptor libraries were prepared by the immunoSEQ multiplex PCR assay. The multiplex PCR relied on a mix of 60 forward primers for TCR Vbeta segments and 13 reverse primers for TCR Jbeta segments. Amplification of the CDR3 region of rearranged TCR beta genes was performed with a multiplex PCR assay on genomic DNA. The Illumina HiSeq System was used to sequence the amplified TCR beta libraries as 87-base-pair reads. As for the authors' bioinformatics: Across the 600 to 700 repertoires, a later analysis counted approximately 83 million unique TCR beta chains, roughly 11 million of which were shared by at least two donors. Raw reads were error-corrected and collapsed into unique sequences by a nearest-neighbor algorithm in which closely related sequences were merged to remove PCR and sequencing errors. V, D and J gene segments were assigned by aligning CDR3 sequences to IMGT reference sequences. Each retained sequence needed at least a six-nucleotide match to both a V gene segment and a J gene segment. A rearrangement counted as productive if the CDR3 had no stop codons and remained in frame with V and J, and every other rearrangement counted as non-productive. Following IMGT convention, CDR3 was defined as the stretch from the second conserved V-encoded cysteine to the conserved J-encoded phenylalanine. The earlier analysis of a few hundred of the donors excluded any sequence lacking an unambiguous match to a single V gene segment. An earlier analysis of a few hundred of the donors classified V segments as functional when productive rearrangements were above 56.7% and as segregating when the standard deviation between donors was above 5%. A statistical classification framework was built to diagnose cytomegalovirus status from the catalog of TCR beta chain sequences. V and J gene assignment, in a later analysis, came from comparing TCR nucleotide sequences with IMGT/GENE-DB human TR gene sequences. In a later analysis, CDR3 sequences and most-parsimonious VDJ recombination scenarios were assigned using the TCRdist pipeline. In a later analysis, each TCR beta chain was defined by its CDR3 amino acid sequence together with its V-gene family, and reads lacking a unique V-gene family were excluded. To address suspected cross-contamination and a sequencing artifact, a later analysis removed 550 to 750 highly shared, low-generation-probability nucleotide sequences. In a later analysis, a clonal expansion index for each public chain was calculated from normalized within-repertoire ranks of inferred template counts. A later analysis computed generation probabilities with a VDJ recombination model fitted to out-of-frame rearrangements, and checked the results against IGoR. In a later analysis, TCR-TCR, TCR-HLA and TCR-CMV co-occurrence was scored with hypergeometric tests, and a repertoire-size bias correction was applied to TCR pairs. To estimate false discovery rates, a later analysis permuted the HLA or CMV assignments 20 times. In a later analysis, co-occurring TCRs were grouped using DBSCAN, with TCRdist sequence similarity added in when clustering inside HLA-allele-positive subsets. For co-occurrence clustering, repertoires with fewer than 30,000 or more than 120,000 public chains were excluded, along with a handful of repertoires with anomalous nucleotide sharing. Imported from immuneACCESS, the table was reduced by TCRdb to in-frame sequences with V and J called. These copies leave out some clones; in studies compared against another copy, an unresolved V gene accounts for under half, and the cause of the remainder is not known. For V, J and clone size, that table is used; D and trimming come from the DNA. The sample table on file contains some 80,000 clones. Roughly an eighth of the sample rests with the top ten.

The cohort was made up of 666 healthy bone marrow donors. All cohort members were sampled while nominally healthy, although unrecorded immune exposures were likely present. The donor was CMV seropositive and was included in the group of some 290 seropositive cohort members. A peripheral blood sample was collected from each donor, and TCR beta sequencing was performed on peripheral blood mononuclear cells. Genomic DNA was extracted from the blood cell samples with the Qiagen DNeasy Blood Extraction Kit. The TCR sequence derives from a man aged 45-60 years in good health and CMV-seropositive. The sample taken for sequencing was PBMCs. Recombination joined TRBV27 with TRBJ1-1, with a tentative D gene TRBD1 over 6 matching bases. The DNA reads as follows: TGTGCCACCAAAACGAGGGGGGGAAACACTGAAGCTTTCTTT. This yields the protein CATKTRGGNTEAFF.